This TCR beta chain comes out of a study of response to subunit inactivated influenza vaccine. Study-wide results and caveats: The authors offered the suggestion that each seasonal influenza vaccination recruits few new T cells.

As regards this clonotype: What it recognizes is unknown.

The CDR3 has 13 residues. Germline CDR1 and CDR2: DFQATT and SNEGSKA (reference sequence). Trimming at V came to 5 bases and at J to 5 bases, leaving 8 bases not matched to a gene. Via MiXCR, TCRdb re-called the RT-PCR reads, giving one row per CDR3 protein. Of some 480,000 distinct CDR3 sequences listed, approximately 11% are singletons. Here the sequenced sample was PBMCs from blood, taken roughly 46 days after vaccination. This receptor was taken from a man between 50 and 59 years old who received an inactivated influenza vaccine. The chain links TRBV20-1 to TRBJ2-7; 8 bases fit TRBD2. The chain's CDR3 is CSAVPGLGNEQYF. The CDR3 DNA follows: TGCAGTGCTGTACCGGGACTAGGGAACGAGCAGTACTTC.